Below are 10 T cell receptor beta chains sequenced from a single sample in a study of T cells expressing NK-cell markers. TCRdb reprocessed the 5' RACE reads and stores each CDR3 protein as one record, lacking DNA. This table lists about 260,000 distinct CDR3 sequences. What was sequenced was blood T cells: a sorted CD56 or NKG2C T cell subset, CD4+ or CD8+ T cells, or bulk PBMC T cells (not recorded which). The receptors stem from a woman between 18 and 70 years old in good health.

The rearrangement links TRBV12-3 or TRBV12-4 to TRBJ1-2; TCRdb names TRBD1, which stays unverified in the absence of DNA. The CDR3 runs 12 residues. CDR3 protein: CASRKGVDGYTF.

The chain links TRBV5-1 to TRBJ1-4; no DNA is available, so the TRBD1 call from TCRdb remains unchecked. The CDR3 length is 14 residues. Looked up from germline, CDR1 is SGHRS and CDR2 is YFSETQ. The CDR3 sequence is CASSLDRDNEKLFF.

V gene TRBV12-3 or TRBV12-4 combines with J gene TRBJ1-3; the D call of TRBD1 rests on TCRdb alone, since no DNA is present to check it. The CDR3 is 12 residues long. Here the CDR3 reads CASSTEGHTIYF.

The chain combines TRBV5-4 with TRBJ2-3; TCRdb gives TRBD1 as the D gene, but with no DNA this cannot be confirmed. The CDR3 runs to 15 residues. Germline values: CDR1 SGHNT, CDR2 YYREEE (reference sequence). Here the CDR3 reads CASSLRDRGTDTQYF.

V gene TRBV5-1 combines with J gene TRBJ2-1; checking the TCRdb D call of TRBD2 is not possible without DNA. CDR1 is SGHRS, CDR2 YFSETQ, per germline. The CDR3 has 16 amino acids. The CDR3 here is CASSHTSGSSYNEQFF.

The gene calls are TRBV20-1 and TRBJ1-1; TCRdb outputs TRBD1, but without DNA this stays unchecked. The CDR3 spans 15 residues. Germline values: CDR1 DFQATT, CDR2 SNEGSKA (reference sequence). Here the CDR3 reads CSAMDSPVMNTEAFF.

The gene calls are TRBV20-1 and TRBJ2-7. The CDR3 contains 13 residues. Per germline, CDR1 DFQATT and CDR2 SNEGSKA (reference sequence). The CDR3 sequence: CRARQKISYEQYF.

The chain joins TRBV11-2 to TRBJ1-1. This CDR3 is 14 amino acids long. CDR1 is SGHAT and CDR2 is FQNNGV in the germline V gene. CDR3 region: CASSLWVKVTEAFF.

The chain combines TRBV12-3 or TRBV12-4 with TRBJ1-2. The CDR3 loop spans 14 amino acids. CDR3 sequence reads: CASSRFWGNYGYTF.

The gene calls are TRBV12-3 or TRBV12-4 and TRBJ1-1. This CDR3 region has 13 residues. CDR3: CASSTTMNTEAFF.